Presented here are 15 T cell receptor beta chains from one specimen sequenced in a study of technical replicates of blood from several donors. Clones were read by immunoSEQ multiplex PCR, and TCRdb kept only the in-frame ones, dropping some. Of tens of thousands of clones in the sample, roughly 86% were seen once. The sample was PBMCs. The receptors were sampled from a human donor in good health. Some clones in this sample may be carry-over from other donors' samples.

This rearrangement joins TRBV14 to TRBJ2-6; D is ambiguous. The CDR3 is 16 amino acids. Trimming pared 6 bases from V and 4 bases from J, leaving 16 bases between. Germline CDR1 and CDR2: SGHDN and FVKESK. In DNA form, the CDR3 reads TGTGCCAGCAGGCCGCAGGTTGCGTTAGGGGCCAACGTCCTGACTTTC. It encodes CASRPQVALGANVLTF.

V gene TRBV7-2 combines with J gene TRBJ2-7; 7 bases align to TRBD1. V lost 3 bases and J lost 5; bases outside the gene matches: 4. The CDR3 loop spans 13 amino acids. Germline V lookup: CDR1 SGHTA, CDR2 FQGNSA. The CDR3 nucleotides are TGTGCCAGCAGCTTCGACAGGGATAACGAGCAGTACTTC. Amino acids: CASSFDRDNEQYF.

The rearrangement joins TRBV7-2 to TRBJ2-2; D may be TRBD1 (6 bases). CDR3 length equals 16 residues. Trimming took off 5 bases at V and 0 bases at J, with 13 bases between the two ends. Germline V gene sequence: CDR1 SGHTA, CDR2 FQGNSA. CDR3 in amino acids: CASSPTGTTNTGELFF. The CDR3 nucleotides read TGTGCCAGCAGCCCCACCGGGACAACGAACACCGGGGAGCTGTTTTTT. The complete variable domain, with remaining parts taken from reference TRBV7-2 and TRBJ2-2, reads GAGVSQSPSNKVTEKGKDVELRCDPISGHTALYWYRQSLGQGLEFLIYFQGNSAPDKSGLPSDRFSAERTGGSVSTLTIQRTQQEDSAVYLCASSPTGTTNTGELFFGEGSRLTVL.

The rearrangement joins TRBV13 to TRBJ1-6; 10 nucleotides match TRBD1. The germline gives CDR1 PRHDT, CDR2 FYEKMQ (reference sequence). J was trimmed by 0 bases and V by 3 bases; bases with no gene match: 8. There are 19 residues in the CDR3. Here the CDR3 reads CASSFTSWTGGSYNSPLHF. CDR3 sequence (DNA): TGTGCCAGCAGCTTCACTAGCTGGACAGGGGGCTCCTATAATTCACCCCTCCACTTT.

This chain connects TRBV6-5 to TRBJ1-1, with D maybe TRBD1 (6 bases). CDR1 is MNHEY and CDR2 is SVGAGI in the germline V gene. Trimming took off 2 bases at V and 6 bases at J, with 10 bases between the two ends. The CDR3 consists of 13 residues. In nucleotides, the CDR3 is TGTGCCAGCAGTTACCGAGAGGGGGCTGAAGCTTTCTTT. Protein sequence: CASSYREGAEAFF.

This chain connects TRBV5-1 to TRBJ1-1; possible D gene TRBD1, 6 bases. The V gene's germline CDR1 is SGHRS and CDR2 YFSETQ. V was cut by 3 bases and J by 2 bases, with 14 bases left in between. The CDR3 loop spans 15 amino acids. The CDR3 DNA sequence: TGCGCCAGCAGCTCCCGGGACATCCGTAACACTGAAGCTTTCTTT. The encoded protein is CASSSRDIRNTEAFF. The complete variable domain, with remaining parts taken from reference TRBV5-1 and TRBJ1-1, reads KAGVTQTPRYLIKTRGQQVTLSCSPISGHRSVSWYQQTPGQGLQFLFEYFSETQRNKGNFPGRFSGRQFSNSRSEMNVSTLELGDSALYLCASSSRDIRNTEAFFGQGTRLTVV.

This chain uses TRBV9 with TRBJ1-2; the match to TRBD1 covers 9 bases. The CDR3 contains 12 residues. The germline V gene encodes CDR1 SGDLS and CDR2 YYNGEE. The ends lost 3 bases at V and 11 bases at J; junction bases unmatched: 5. CDR3 sequence reads: CASSAGDREYTF. In nucleotides, the CDR3 is TGTGCCAGCAGCGCCGGGGACAGGGAATACACCTTC.

This clone was observed a single time. V and J are TRBV7-3 and TRBJ2-2, with D possibly TRBD2 on 6 matching bases. Trimming left V 2 bases short and J 0 bases short, with 7 bases between. The CDR3 is 15 residues long. Germline V gene lookup returns CDR1 SGHTA and CDR2 FQGTGA. CDR3 sequence (DNA): TGTGCCAGCAGCTTACCGGGGGCGAACACCGGGGAGCTGTTTTTT. Its translation: CASSLPGANTGELFF.

V gene TRBV4-1 combines with J gene TRBJ2-1; 10 bases are a match to TRBD2. Germline lookup yields CDR1 MGHRA and CDR2 YSYEKL. Trimming removed 0 bases from V and 7 bases from J; junction bases left unmatched: 9. The CDR3 is made up of 17 amino acids. The CDR3 DNA sequence: TGCGCCAGCAGCCAAGATCGGAGCGGGGGGGCCCGAAATGAGCAGTTCTTC. Protein: CASSQDRSGGARNEQFF.

The rearrangement uses TRBV5-1 and TRBJ1-1; no clear D. The CDR3 spans 13 residues. V was pared by 4 bases and J by 1 base, with 8 bases between. Germline CDR1 and CDR2: SGHRS and YFSETQ. The chain's CDR3 is CASSVTTNTEAFF. CDR3 coding DNA: TGCGCCAGCAGCGTGACAACGAACACTGAAGCTTTCTTT.

V and J are TRBV7-6 and TRBJ2-7; possible D gene TRBD2, 6 bases. The CDR3 loop spans 13 amino acids. The germline gives CDR1 SGHVS, CDR2 FNYEAQ. V was shortened by 0 bases and J by 3 bases, with 6 bases between the two germline ends. In DNA, the CDR3 is TGTGCCAGCAGCTTAGCGGAGGGCTACGAGCAGTACTTC. Encoded protein: CASSLAEGYEQYF.

The chain has TRBV2 and TRBJ2-5, with a possible D match to TRBD1 (5 bases). Trimming took 8 bases from V and 5 from J, leaving 9 bases between them. The length of the CDR3 is 11 residues. CDR1 SNHLY and CDR2 FYNNEI come from the germline V gene. CDR3 residues: CASFRVETQYF. The CDR3 bases are TGTGCCAGCTTCAGGGTTGAGACCCAGTACTTC. The full variable domain, rest sourced from reference TRBV2 and TRBJ2-5, is EPEVTQTPSHQVTQMGQEVILRCVPISNHLYFYWYRQILGQKVEFLVSFYNNEISEKSEIFDDQFSVERPDGSNFTLKIRSTKLEDSAMYFCASFRVETQYFGPGTRLLVL.

This clone was detected once. The chain is built from TRBV4-2 and TRBJ2-1; 7 bases map to TRBD2. The J segment lost 8 bases and the V segment lost 0 bases, leaving 10 bases of the junction unmatched. This CDR3 is 16 amino acids long. CDR1 is LGHNA and CDR2 is YNFKEQ in the germline V gene. The CDR3 loop is CASSQESAGWVDEQFF. The CDR3 nucleotides are TGTGCCAGCAGCCAAGAATCAGCGGGATGGGTCGATGAGCAGTTCTTC.

The J gene is TRBJ2-7, the V gene TRBV30; 11 bases align to TRBD2. The germline V gene has CDR1 GTSNPN and CDR2 SVGIG (reference sequence). The CDR3 is 14 residues long. Germline trimming cut 2 bases from V and 3 bases from J; bases unmatched to any gene: 3. The CDR3, as DNA: TGTGCCTGGAGTAGACTAGCGGGACGCTACGAGCAGTACTTC. Its translation is CAWSRLAGRYEQYF.

This sequence joins TRBV7-2 and TRBJ1-2; 7 bases fit TRBD1. Germline assignment: CDR1 SGHTA and CDR2 FQGNSA. V shed 2 bases and J 2 bases; nucleotides not matched to a gene: 2. The CDR3 contains 14 residues. The CDR3 DNA reads as TGTGCCAGCAGCTTACTGGGACAGAACTATGGCTACACCTTC. It codes for CASSLLGQNYGYTF.